The 13 T cell receptor beta chains reported below all come from one sample, sequenced in a study of T cell repertoires in cytomegalovirus infection. TCRdb re-analysed the reads in MiXCR, keeping a single row per CDR3 protein. In the table there are some 680,000 distinct CDR3 sequences, 35% to 40% of which are singletons. Source material: PBMCs. Receptors were obtained from a human donor in good health (CMV status not recorded). Some clones in this sample may be carry-over from other donors' samples.

This clonotype was seen repeatedly, ten times or more. The V call is TRBV6-1, the J call TRBJ1-5, with no clear D. Germline V gene lookup returns CDR1 MNHNS and CDR2 SASEGT. Trimming shortened V by 5 bases and J by 7 bases, and 15 bases separated the two germline ends. This CDR3 contains 14 residues. DNA for the CDR3: TGTGCCAGCAGTCCCCGTATAGGGTACCAGCCCCAGCATTTT. This translates into CASSPRIGYQPQHF.

The J gene is TRBJ2-7, the V gene TRBV7-9; 11 bases fit TRBD1. The germline V gene encodes CDR1 SEHNR and CDR2 FQNEAQ (reference sequence). Trimming removed 4 bases from V and 5 bases from J; junction bases left unmatched: 7. This CDR3 contains 15 residues. The CDR3 protein is CASSSPRTGGHEQYF. DNA of the CDR3: TGTGCCAGCAGCTCGCCCAGGACAGGGGGCCACGAGCAGTACTTC.

The chain is built from TRBV20-1 and TRBJ1-2, with D maybe TRBD1 (6 bases). CDR1 and CDR2 from the germline V gene are DFQATT and SNEGSKA (reference sequence). CDR3 length equals 12 residues. CDR3 in DNA: TGCAGCAGACCGAGGGGGGTCAATGGCTACACCTTC. Translating gives CSRPRGVNGYTF.

This rearrangement joins TRBV7-9 to TRBJ2-7, with 10 bases matching TRBD1. V lost 3 bases and J lost 6; bases outside the gene matches: 11. Looked up from germline, CDR1 is SEHNR and CDR2 is FQNEAQ (reference sequence). This CDR3 has 16 amino acids. The CDR3 region has the DNA TGTGCCAGCAGCTTTACCGGGACAGGGGCCTTTGGCGAGCAGTACTTC. Amino acid sequence: CASSFTGTGAFGEQYF. The full variable domain, with the rest looked up from reference TRBV7-9 and TRBJ2-7, is DTGVSQNPRHKITKRGQNVTFRCDPISEHNRLYWYRQTLGQGPEFLTYFQNEAQLEKSRLLSDRFSAERPKGSFSTLEIQRTEQGDSAMYLCASSFTGTGAFGEQYFGPGTRLTVT.

The CDR3 coding sequence is TGTGCCAGCAGCTTAGATCGAGGACCTTTCGCCTCTGGAAACACCATATATTTT. It specifies CASSLDRGPFASGNTIYF. V usage is TRBV11-2 and J usage is TRBJ1-3, with no clear D. Germline CDR1 is SGHAT and CDR2 is FQNNGV. CDR3 length equals 18 residues. With 0 bases removed from V and 0 bases from J, the gap between germline ends came to 15 bases.

The sample holds one count of this clonotype. V usage is TRBV25-1 and J usage is TRBJ1-1, with D hard to call. This CDR3 region has 13 residues. The V gene lost 3 bases and the J gene lost 6 bases, with 11 bases spanning the gap. The V gene's germline CDR1 is MGHDK and CDR2 SYGVNS. The CDR3 nucleotides are TGTGCCAGCAGTGATGGGCCTGGCCCTGAAGCTTTCTTT. Protein: CASSDGPGPEAFF.

The chain joins TRBV19 to TRBJ1-1; D is uncertain. The CDR3 runs 14 residues. V shed 3 bases and J shed 4 bases, with 12 bases lying between them. The V gene's germline CDR1 is LNHDA and CDR2 SQIVND (reference sequence). The CDR3 here is CASSMTPASTEAFF. CDR3 nucleotide sequence: TGTGCCAGTAGTATGACTCCCGCGAGCACTGAAGCTTTCTTT.

A word on this clonotype: Given a much more abundant clone one base away, this may be a read error. V and J are TRBV11-2 and TRBJ1-3; D may be TRBD1 (5 bases). The CDR3 has 14 residues. The germline gives CDR1 SGHAT, CDR2 FQNNGV. Trimming removed 8 bases at V and 0 bases at J, with 11 bases between. The CDR3 DNA sequence: TGTGCCAGCGGCCCAGGGTCCTCTGGAAACACCATATATTTT. Translating gives CASGPGSSGNTIYF.

The chain couples TRBV7-6 to TRBJ2-5, with D uncertain. Germline CDR1 and CDR2: SGHVS and FNYEAQ. CDR3 length: 13 residues. Between the trimmed V and J ends, which lost 2 bases and 1 base, there was a span of 5 bases. Here the CDR3 reads CASSLFTQETQYF. The DNA of the CDR3 is TGTGCCAGCAGCTTATTTACCCAAGAGACCCAGTACTTC.

Regarding this clonotype: This clone may be a read error of a much larger clone one base away. The CDR3 end shows no conserved phenylalanine or tryptophan, and so a read error is likely. The chain has TRBV12-3 or TRBV12-4 and TRBJ1-1, with D perhaps matching TRBD1 (6 bases). The CDR3 runs to 14 residues. The V gene lost 4 bases and the J gene lost 6 bases, with 15 bases spanning the gap. CDR3 nucleotide sequence: TGTGCCAGCAGTTCGCAGGGGTCGGGCGCTGAAGCTTTCTGT. Its translation: CASSSQGSGAEAFC.

A few counts support this clonotype. Compared with germline, one end of the junction differs, possibly owing to a read error. The chain carries TRBV7-8 and TRBJ2-1, with D possibly TRBD2 on 7 matching bases. Germline-derived CDR1 and CDR2 are SGHVS and FQNEAQ. The CDR3 runs to 12 residues. The CDR3 loop is CASSLGGGAGLF. The CDR3 bases are TGTGCCAGCAGCTTAGGAGGGGGGGCAGGGCTCTTC.

This clonotype was counted many times. The chain recombines TRBV19 with TRBJ2-7; 9 positions agree with TRBD1. The junction had 3 bases not matched to a gene; V was cut back by 3 bases and J by 3 bases. The CDR3 spans 14 residues. Germline V gene data show CDR1 as LNHDA and CDR2 as SQIVND (reference sequence). CDR3 sequence: CASSMGQGDYEQYF. DNA for the CDR3: TGTGCCAGTAGTATGGGACAGGGTGACTACGAGCAGTACTTC.

This clonotype was counted only a few times. The chain combines TRBV2 with TRBJ2-3, with no clear D. The CDR3 runs to 14 residues. V was cut by 6 bases and J by 0 bases, with 10 bases left in between. From germline, CDR1 is SNHLY and CDR2 FYNNEI. The CDR3 DNA sequence: TGTGCCAGCAGACCTTACGCTAGCACAGATACGCAGTATTTT. It yields the protein CASRPYASTDTQYF.